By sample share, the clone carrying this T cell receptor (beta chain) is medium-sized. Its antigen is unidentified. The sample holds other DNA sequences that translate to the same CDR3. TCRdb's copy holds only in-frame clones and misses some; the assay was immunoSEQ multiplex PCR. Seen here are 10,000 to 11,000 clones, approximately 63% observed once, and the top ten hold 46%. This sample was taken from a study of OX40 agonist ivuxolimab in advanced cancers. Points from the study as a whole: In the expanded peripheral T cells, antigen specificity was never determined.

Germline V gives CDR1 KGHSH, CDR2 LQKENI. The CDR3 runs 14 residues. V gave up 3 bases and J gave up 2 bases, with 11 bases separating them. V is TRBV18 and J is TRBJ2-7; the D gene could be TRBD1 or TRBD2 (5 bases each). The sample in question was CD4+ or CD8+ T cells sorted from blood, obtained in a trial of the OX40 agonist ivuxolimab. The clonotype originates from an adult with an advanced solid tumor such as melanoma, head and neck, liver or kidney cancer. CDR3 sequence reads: CASSPGRGAYEQYF. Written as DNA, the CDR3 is TGTGCCAGCTCACCGGGTCGGGGCGCCTACGAGCAGTACTTC.